Shown below are 18 T cell receptor beta chains from a single sample sequenced in a study of beta chain features in type 1 diabetes. Study findings and constraints: Moderate but significant shortening of TCRB CDR3s was recorded in all four CD4+ subsets from Type 1 diabetes patients.

The antigens these receptors bind are not known. Investigators reverse transcribed all isolated RNA, so they sequenced expressed TCRB transcripts. Only in-frame clones appear in the TCRdb table, and some are missing; sequencing was by immunoSEQ multiplex PCR. The repertoire holds hundreds of thousands of clones, with roughly 13% as singletons. The specimen sequenced was naive CD4+ T cells from blood. Receptor source: a man between 18 and 29 years old with type 1 diabetes.

This clone has only a few counts. The rearrangement uses TRBV27 and TRBJ2-7; perhaps TRBD1 as D (5 bases). CDR3 length: 13 amino acids. The germline V gene encodes CDR1 MNHEY and CDR2 SMNVEV (reference sequence). Trimming removed 8 bases at V and 5 bases at J, with 16 bases between. The CDR3: CASRPTAGNEQYF. In nucleotides, the CDR3 is TGTGCCAGCCGCCCAACGGCAGGGAACGAGCAGTACTTC.

The gene calls are TRBV6-1 and TRBJ2-7; no definite D call. The V gene's germline CDR1 is MNHNS and CDR2 SASEGT. This CDR3 is 12 amino acids long. V was clipped by 6 bases and J by 2 bases, with 8 bases between them. CDR3 nucleotide sequence: TGTGCCAGCAGGACCGCTGCCTACGAGCAGTACTTC. Protein product: CASRTAAYEQYF.

This clone was seen a handful of times. J is TRBJ2-6 and V is TRBV27; D perhaps matches TRBD2 (5 bases). The germline V and J ends were trimmed by 6 bases and 5 bases, with 23 bases remaining between them. Germline V gives CDR1 MNHEY, CDR2 SMNVEV (reference sequence). This CDR3 contains 18 residues. CDR3: CASRSVAQLPSRANVLTF. The CDR3 region has the DNA TGTGCCAGCAGATCTGTAGCGCAATTACCCTCCCGGGCCAACGTCCTGACTTTC.

The chain employs TRBV27 and TRBJ2-1; D is uncertain. Trimming took 3 bases from V and 8 from J, leaving 11 bases between them. This CDR3 has 13 amino acids. In germline, CDR1 is MNHEY, CDR2 SMNVEV (reference sequence). The CDR3 DNA follows: TGTGCCAGCAGTTTGAGCGTCCGGGATGAGCAGTTCTTC. This translates into CASSLSVRDEQFF.

This clone appeared a few times. This chain joins TRBV30 and TRBJ1-3, with D possibly being TRBD1 (5 bases). V gave up 5 bases and J gave up 0 bases, with 8 bases separating them. The CDR3 totals 13 residues. The germline V gene encodes CDR1 GTSNPN and CDR2 SVGIG (reference sequence). In DNA, the CDR3 is TGTGCCTGGCAGGGAAGCTCTGGAAACACCATATATTTT. This translates into CAWQGSSGNTIYF.

This clone was found a few times. The same CDR3 is also encoded by other DNA sequences in this sample. The chain recombines TRBV5-1 with TRBJ2-1; 11 bases map to TRBD2. Germline CDR1 and CDR2: SGHRS and YFSETQ. With V trimmed by 2 bases and J by 3 bases, 1 base remained unmatched. The CDR3 runs 15 residues. Here the CDR3 DNA reads TGCGCCAGCAGCTTAACTAGCGGGAGCTACAATGAGCAGTTCTTC. It translates to CASSLTSGSYNEQFF.

This clone has only a few counts. The V call is TRBV21-1, the J call TRBJ2-4; the D call TRBD2 from the table was never checked on the DNA. TRBV21-1 is an annotated pseudogene. The CDR3 has 20 amino acids. CDR3 sequence (DNA): TGTGCCAGCAGCTTACGGGGGGCTAGCGGGCCTCCCGTAGCCAAAAACATTCAGTACTTC. This sequence encodes CASSLRGASGPPVAKNIQYF.

This clone appeared a few times. This rearrangement joins TRBV28 to TRBJ2-7; TRBD2 might be the D (5 bases). The CDR3 is made up of 12 amino acids. Germline V gives CDR1 MDHEN, CDR2 SYDVKM. The CDR3 sequence: CGTGLIPYEQYF. The CDR3 DNA sequence: TGTGGGACGGGGTTAATCCCCTACGAGCAGTACTTC.

This clone was seen more than once but under ten times. The chain combines TRBV29-1 with TRBJ1-2; 7 bases agree with TRBD1. Germline CDR1 SQVTM, CDR2 ANQGSEA. V shed 5 bases, J shed 1 base, and the junction held 4 bases outside the gene matches. CDR3 length: 13 amino acids. CDR3 loop: CSVTGDYNYGYTF. CDR3 DNA sequence: TGCAGCGTTACAGGGGACTATAACTATGGCTACACCTTC.

This clone was found a few times. The rearrangement links TRBV29-1 to TRBJ2-3; no definite D call. The V and J ends lost 8 bases and 4 bases respectively, with 7 bases between them. This CDR3 region has 10 residues. Germline V CDR1 and CDR2: SQVTM, ANQGSEA. CDR3 amino acids: CSTIADTQYF. CDR3 bases: TGCAGCACCATAGCAGATACGCAGTATTTT.

This clone has only a few counts. The genes are TRBV6-5 and TRBJ2-7; 7 nucleotides align to TRBD1. The V gene end was trimmed by 2 bases and the J gene end by 3 bases; junction bases not matched to a gene: 4. Germline assignment: CDR1 MNHEY and CDR2 SVGAGI. The CDR3 length is 14 residues. The CDR3 coding sequence is TGTGCCAGCAGTTACGCCAGGACAGGCTACGAGCAGTACTTC. Its translation is CASSYARTGYEQYF.

This clone was seen a few times. J is TRBJ2-7 and V is TRBV5-4, with TRBD2 identical over 8 bases. This CDR3 comprises 15 residues. The J segment lost 5 bases and the V segment lost 5 bases, leaving 12 bases of the junction unmatched. Germline lookup yields CDR1 SGHNT and CDR2 YYREEE (reference sequence). CDR3 protein: CASRREAGEVNEQYF. CDR3 sequence (DNA): TGTGCCAGCAGACGGGAAGCGGGAGAGGTCAACGAGCAGTACTTC.

This rearrangement joins TRBV11-2 to TRBJ2-5; 8 bases map to TRBD2. The CDR3 loop spans 16 amino acids. V shed 5 bases and J 5 bases; nucleotides not matched to a gene: 13. The V gene's germline CDR1 is SGHAT and CDR2 FQNNGV. In DNA form, the CDR3 reads TGTGCCAGCAGCCAGACTCCGGGACTAGGCGGCGAGACCCAGTACTTC. Translating gives CASSQTPGLGGETQYF.

V and J are TRBV2 and TRBJ2-2; D not resolved. The CDR3 is made up of 14 amino acids. CDR1 SNHLY and CDR2 FYNNEI come from the germline V gene. Between the trimmed V and J ends, which lost 1 base and 1 base, there was a span of 4 bases. The CDR3 DNA reads as TGTGCCAGCAGTGAAGAGGAGAACACCGGGGAGCTGTTTTTT. Residues: CASSEEENTGELFF.

This clone showed up just a few times. V is TRBV6-5 and J is TRBJ1-1, with 11 bases identical to TRBD1. V dropped 0 bases and J dropped 5; count of bases not matched to a gene: 5. Germline CDR1 MNHEY, CDR2 SVGAGI. The CDR3 extends over 16 amino acids. Here the CDR3 reads CASSYSRTGGKTEAFF. CDR3 in DNA: TGTGCCAGCAGTTACTCGAGGACAGGGGGCAAGACTGAAGCTTTCTTT.

This sequence joins TRBV30 and TRBJ1-6; D not resolved. The CDR3 consists of 14 residues. The germline CDR1 and CDR2 sequences are GTSNPN and SVGIG (reference sequence). V was clipped by 2 bases and J by 8 bases, with 13 bases between them. The CDR3 loop reads CAWSLGRGHSPLHF. CDR3 DNA sequence: TGTGCCTGGAGTTTAGGGCGAGGGCATTCACCCCTCCACTTT.

The V gene is TRBV7-9, the J gene TRBJ2-7, with a tentative D call TRBD1 (6 bases). Looked up from germline, CDR1 is SEHNR and CDR2 is FQNEAQ (reference sequence). Trimming removed 9 bases from V and 2 bases from J, with 17 bases in between. The CDR3 has 14 residues. CDR3 residues: CASGRAQGPYEQYF. The CDR3 DNA sequence: TGTGCCAGTGGCAGGGCACAGGGTCCCTACGAGCAGTACTTC.

This clone was observed a few times. J is TRBJ2-7 and V is TRBV30; D is uncertain. CDR1 is GTSNPN, CDR2 SVGIG, per germline (reference sequence). Between the trimmed V and J ends, which lost 1 base and 4 bases, there was a span of 5 bases. The CDR3 loop spans 11 amino acids. The CDR3 sequence is CAWSALYEQYF. In DNA, the CDR3 is TGTGCCTGGAGTGCCCTGTACGAGCAGTACTTC. Full variable domain (outside the CDR3, taken from reference TRBV30 and TRBJ2-7): SQTIHQWPATLVQPVGSPLSLECTVEGTSNPNLYWYRQAAGRGLQLLFYSVGIGQISSEVPQNLSASRPQDRQFILSSKKLLLSDSGFYLCAWSALYEQYFGPGTRLTVT.